This TCR beta chain originates from a study of CD8+ T cells in alopecia areata. Documented treatment: oral pan-JAK inhibitor, 5-10 mg twice daily. Points from the study as a whole: Persistence during tofacitinib was seen for many expanded lesional clones in scalp and blood.

Extraction of RNA preceded its reverse transcription into cDNA, which served as the sequencing template. TCRdb's table, derived via immunoSEQ multiplex PCR, lists solely in-frame clones and lacks some. The sample has about 140,000 clones; 86% are singletons. Notes on this clone: Antigen unknown.

Sequenced material: CD8+ T cells sorted from blood, taken at week 4, from a patient treated with tofacitinib. The sequence came from a human donor with alopecia areata.

CDR3 DNA sequence: TGTGCCTGGACCAGGACAGGCTACGAGCAGTACTTC. Translating gives CAWTRTGYEQYF. V gene TRBV30 combines with J gene TRBJ2-7, with TRBD1 identical over 7 bases. The V gene end was trimmed by 4 bases and the J gene end by 3 bases; junction bases not matched to a gene: 3. Germline lookup yields CDR1 GTSNPN and CDR2 SVGIG (reference sequence). The CDR3 runs to 12 residues.